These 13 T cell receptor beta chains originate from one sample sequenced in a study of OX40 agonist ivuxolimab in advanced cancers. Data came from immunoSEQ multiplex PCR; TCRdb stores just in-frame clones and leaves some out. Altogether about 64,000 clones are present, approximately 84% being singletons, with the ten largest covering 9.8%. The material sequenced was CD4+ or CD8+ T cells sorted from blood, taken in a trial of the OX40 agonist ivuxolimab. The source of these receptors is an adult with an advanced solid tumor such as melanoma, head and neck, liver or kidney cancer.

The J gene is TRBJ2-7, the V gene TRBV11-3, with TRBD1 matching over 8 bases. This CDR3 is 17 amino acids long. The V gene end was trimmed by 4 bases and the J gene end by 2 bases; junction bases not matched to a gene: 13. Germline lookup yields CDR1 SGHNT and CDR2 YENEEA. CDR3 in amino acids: CASSSNEGQVDPYEQYF. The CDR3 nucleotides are TGTGCCAGCAGCTCAAATGAGGGACAGGTGGATCCCTACGAGCAGTACTTC.

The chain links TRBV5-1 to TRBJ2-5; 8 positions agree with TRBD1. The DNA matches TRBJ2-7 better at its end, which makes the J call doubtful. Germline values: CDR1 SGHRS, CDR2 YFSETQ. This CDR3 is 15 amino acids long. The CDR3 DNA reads TGCGCCAGCAGCTTCGGTACAGGGGGACCCTACGAGCAGTACTTC. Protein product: CASSFGTGGPYEQYF.

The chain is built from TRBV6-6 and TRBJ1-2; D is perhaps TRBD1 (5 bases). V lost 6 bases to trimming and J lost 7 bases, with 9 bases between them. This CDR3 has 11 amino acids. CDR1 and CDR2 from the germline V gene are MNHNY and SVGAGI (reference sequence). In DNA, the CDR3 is TGTGCCAGCAGGCGAGGGGCTGGCTACACCTTC. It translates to CASRRGAGYTF.

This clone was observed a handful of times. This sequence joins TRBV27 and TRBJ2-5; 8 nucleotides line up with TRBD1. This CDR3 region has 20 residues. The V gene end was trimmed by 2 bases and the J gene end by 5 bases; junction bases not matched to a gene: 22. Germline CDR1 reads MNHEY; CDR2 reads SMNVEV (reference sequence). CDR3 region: CASSLRPQTMAGGARETQYF. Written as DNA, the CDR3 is TGTGCCAGCAGTTTAAGACCCCAAACGATGGCAGGGGGCGCACGGGAGACCCAGTACTTC.

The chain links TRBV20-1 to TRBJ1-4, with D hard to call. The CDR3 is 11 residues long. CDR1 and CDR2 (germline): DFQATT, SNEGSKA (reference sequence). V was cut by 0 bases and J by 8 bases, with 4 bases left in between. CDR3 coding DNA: TGCAGTGCTAGAGATCCGGAAAAACTGTTTTTT. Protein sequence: CSARDPEKLFF.

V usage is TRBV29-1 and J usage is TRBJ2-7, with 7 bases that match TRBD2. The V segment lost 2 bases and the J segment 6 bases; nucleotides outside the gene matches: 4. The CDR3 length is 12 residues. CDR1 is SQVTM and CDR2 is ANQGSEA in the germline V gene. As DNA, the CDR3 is TGCAGCGTTGAATGGCGCGGGAGCGAGCAGTACTTC. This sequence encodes CSVEWRGSEQYF.

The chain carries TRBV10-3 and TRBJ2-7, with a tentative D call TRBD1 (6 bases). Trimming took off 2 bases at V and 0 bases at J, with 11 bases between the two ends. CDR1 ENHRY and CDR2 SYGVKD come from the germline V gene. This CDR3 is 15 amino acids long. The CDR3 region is CAISETDRSSYEQYF. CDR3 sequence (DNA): TGTGCCATCAGTGAGACTGACAGGAGCTCCTACGAGCAGTACTTC.

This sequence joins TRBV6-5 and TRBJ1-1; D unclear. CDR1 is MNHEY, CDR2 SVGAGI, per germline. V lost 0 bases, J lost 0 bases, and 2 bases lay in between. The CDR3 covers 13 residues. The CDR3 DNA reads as TGTGCCAGCAGTTACTCGTTGAACACTGAAGCTTTCTTT. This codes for CASSYSLNTEAFF.

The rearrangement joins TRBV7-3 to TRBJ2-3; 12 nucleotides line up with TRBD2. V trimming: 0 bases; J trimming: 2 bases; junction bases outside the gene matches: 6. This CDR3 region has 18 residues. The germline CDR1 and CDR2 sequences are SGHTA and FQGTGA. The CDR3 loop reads CASSLTVASGGATDTQYF. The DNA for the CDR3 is TGTGCCAGCAGCTTAACGGTGGCTAGCGGGGGGGCCACAGATACGCAGTATTTT.

The CDR3 DNA reads as TGTGCCAGCAAGCTTTCAGAAGCTAACTATGGCTACACCTTC. Its protein is CASKLSEANYGYTF. The gene calls are TRBV6-1 and TRBJ1-2; D gene ambiguous. This CDR3 is built from 14 residues. Germline values: CDR1 MNHNS, CDR2 SASEGT. V was trimmed by 7 bases and J by 0 bases, leaving 12 bases between them.

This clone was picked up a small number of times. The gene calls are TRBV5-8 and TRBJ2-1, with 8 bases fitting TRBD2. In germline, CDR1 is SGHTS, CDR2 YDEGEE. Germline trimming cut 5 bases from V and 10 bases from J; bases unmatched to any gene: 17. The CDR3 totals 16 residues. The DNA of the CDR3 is TGTGCCAGCAGTGGCGGGGGGCTGAATAGGGTCGGGGAGCAGTTCTTC. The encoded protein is CASSGGGLNRVGEQFF.

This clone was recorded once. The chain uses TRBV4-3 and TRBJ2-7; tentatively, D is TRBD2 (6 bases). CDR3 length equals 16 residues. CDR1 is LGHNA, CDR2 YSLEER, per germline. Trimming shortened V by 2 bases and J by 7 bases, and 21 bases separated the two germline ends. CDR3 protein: CASSQYPAGNQGEQYF. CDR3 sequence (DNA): TGCGCCAGCAGCCAATACCCGGCGGGGAACCAAGGGGAGCAGTACTTC.

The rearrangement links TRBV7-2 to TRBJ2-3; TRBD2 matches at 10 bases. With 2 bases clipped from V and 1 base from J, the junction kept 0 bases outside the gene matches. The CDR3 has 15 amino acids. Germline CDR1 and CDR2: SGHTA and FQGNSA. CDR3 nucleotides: TGTGCCAGCAGCTTACTAGCGGGGGGCACAGATACGCAGTATTTT. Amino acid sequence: CASSLLAGGTDTQYF.